Shown below are 32 T cell receptor beta chains from a single sample sequenced in a study of CD8 T cells in ankylosing spondylitis. Findings of the study overall: Blood of patients with ankylosing spondylitis appeared to be characterized by a TCR beta motif of seven or eight highly homologous variants.

TCRdb processed the 5' RACE reads anew with MiXCR; each CDR3 protein has one entry. The sample contains about 210,000 distinct CDR3 sequences, about 6.7% of which appear only once. Their target antigens are unknown. Material for sequencing was blood, either unsorted or a sorted T cell fraction (not recorded which). Every receptor here comes from a male donor with ankylosing spondylitis.

This clonotype occurred many times. This chain uses TRBV7-6 with TRBJ1-6; D is perhaps TRBD1 (5 bases). V was cut by 4 bases and J by 8 bases, with 18 bases left in between. The CDR3 contains 16 residues. Looked up from germline, CDR1 is SGHVS and CDR2 is FNYEAQ. The CDR3 DNA sequence: TGTGCCAGCAGCTCCCGGGGGGGAATCGGGTATTCACCCCTCCACTTT. Protein sequence: CASSSRGGIGYSPLHF.

This clonotype was found a few times. V gene TRBV2 combines with J gene TRBJ2-7; possible D gene TRBD2, 6 bases. From germline, CDR1 is SNHLY and CDR2 FYNNEI. The CDR3 loop spans 16 amino acids. Trimming removed 1 base from V and 3 bases from J, with 16 bases in between. The CDR3 DNA reads as TGTGCCAGCAGTGAAGGTCAACTAGCTCACTACTACGAGCAGTACTTC. Translating it yields CASSEGQLAHYYEQYF.

This clonotype appeared many times. V is TRBV18 and J is TRBJ2-7; D remains ambiguous. The CDR3 loop spans 16 amino acids. The germline V and J ends were trimmed by 6 bases and 5 bases, with 23 bases remaining between them. Germline V gene data show CDR1 as KGHSH and CDR2 as LQKENI. The CDR3: CASSSAVGLPNHEQYF. In DNA form, the CDR3 reads TGTGCCAGCTCGAGTGCGGTGGGCCTCCCAAATCACGAGCAGTACTTC.

CDR3 region: CATSEGTSGRNNEQFF. DNA for the CDR3: TGTGCCACCAGTGAGGGGACTAGCGGGAGAAACAATGAGCAGTTCTTC. This chain joins TRBV24-1 and TRBJ2-1, with 14 positions matching TRBD2. The CDR3 has 16 amino acids. V lost 4 bases and J lost 5; bases outside the gene matches: 3. Germline V gene sequence: CDR1 KGHDR, CDR2 SFDVKD.

This clonotype is medium-sized within its sample. This sequence joins TRBV3-2 and TRBJ2-5; TRBD2, the table's D call, lacks a check against the DNA. TRBV3-2 corresponds to a pseudogene. This CDR3 contains 14 residues. The CDR3 region is CASSQDPGGETQYF. CDR3 coding DNA: TGTGCCAGCAGCCAAGATCCAGGAGGAGAGACCCAGTACTTC.

This clonotype was seen many times. The chain carries TRBV20-1 and TRBJ2-7, with unresolved D. Germline V lookup: CDR1 DFQATT, CDR2 SNEGSKA (reference sequence). V was pared by 4 bases and J by 3 bases, with 7 bases between. This CDR3 comprises 11 residues. The CDR3 loop reads CSAIPDYEQYF. The CDR3 nucleotides are TGCAGTGCTATTCCGGACTACGAGCAGTACTTC.

The sample holds many counts of this clonotype. The gene calls are TRBV9 and TRBJ2-7; D may be TRBD2 (7 bases). V was shortened by 0 bases and J by 4 bases, with 11 bases between the two germline ends. Germline loops: CDR1 SGDLS, CDR2 YYNGEE. The length of the CDR3 is 14 residues. The DNA of the CDR3 is TGTGCCAGCAGCGTAGGAGAGGGGGGGTACGAGCAGTACTTC. It codes for CASSVGEGGYEQYF.

In this sample, this clonotype turned up many times. This chain links TRBV14 with TRBJ2-7, with unresolved D. Trimming left V 4 bases short and J 0 bases short, with 22 bases between. The germline V gene has CDR1 SGHDN and CDR2 FVKESK. The CDR3 extends over 18 amino acids. The CDR3 DNA follows: TGTGCCAGCAGCCCAACCGAATCGGACGGATTGAGCTCCTACGAGCAGTACTTC. It encodes CASSPTESDGLSSYEQYF.

This clonotype was seen ten or more times. The gene calls are TRBV7-2 and TRBJ2-7; D perhaps matches TRBD1 (6 bases). Germline loops: CDR1 SGHTA, CDR2 FQGNSA. V was shortened by 4 bases and J by 2 bases, with 9 bases between the two germline ends. The length of the CDR3 is 13 residues. CDR3 nucleotide sequence: TGTGCCAGCAGCTGGACAGAAGCCTACGAGCAGTACTTC. Translated, it gives CASSWTEAYEQYF.

This clonotype was recorded many times. V and J are TRBV7-2 and TRBJ2-3; D not certain. The V and J ends lost 2 bases and 6 bases respectively, with 9 bases between them. This CDR3 has 13 amino acids. Germline CDR1 reads SGHTA; CDR2 reads FQGNSA. Written as DNA, the CDR3 is TGTGCCAGCAGCTTACCTAGTCTTGATACGCAGTATTTT. It yields the protein CASSLPSLDTQYF. Supplemented by reference TRBV7-2 and TRBJ2-3, the full variable domain reads GAGVSQSPSNKVTEKGKDVELRCDPISGHTALYWYRQSLGQGLEFLIYFQGNSAPDKSGLPSDRFSAERTGGSVSTLTIQRTQQEDSAVYLCASSLPSLDTQYFGPGTRLTVL.

This clonotype was recorded at least ten times. The chain has TRBV12-3 or TRBV12-4 and TRBJ2-1, with unresolved D. V was trimmed by 4 bases and J by 1 base, leaving 11 bases between them. The CDR3 is 15 amino acids. The CDR3 sequence is CASSSFLASYNEQFF. The DNA for the CDR3 is TGTGCCAGCAGTTCGTTCCTGGCGTCCTACAATGAGCAGTTCTTC.

This clonotype was observed many times. The V call is TRBV3-1, the J call TRBJ2-1, with 13 bases that match TRBD2. The CDR3 covers 16 residues. Germline loops: CDR1 LGHDT, CDR2 YNNKEL (reference sequence). Losses at the gene ends were 4 bases for V and 4 bases for J; bases not matched to a gene: 4. CDR3 protein: CASSRMTSGRYNEQFF. Written as DNA, the CDR3 is TGTGCCAGCAGCCGCATGACTAGCGGGAGGTACAATGAGCAGTTCTTC.

This clonotype was recorded at least ten times. The gene calls are TRBV6-5 and TRBJ1-2, with D hard to call. The CDR3 is 9 residues long. Germline V gives CDR1 MNHEY, CDR2 SVGAGI. Trimming shortened V by 6 bases and J by 10 bases, and 6 bases separated the two germline ends. In DNA, the CDR3 is TGTGCCAGCAGCCCCCCCTACACCTTC. Translated: CASSPPYTF.

This clonotype appeared many times. This chain connects TRBV7-9 to TRBJ1-2; D gene ambiguous. Germline CDR1 reads SEHNR; CDR2 reads FQNEAQ (reference sequence). The germline V and J ends were trimmed by 1 base and 5 bases, with 11 bases remaining between them. The CDR3 is 14 residues long. As DNA, the CDR3 is TGTGCCAGCAGCTTAGGGACCTCACGATATGGCTACACCTTC. Translated: CASSLGTSRYGYTF.

The chain employs TRBV7-8 and TRBJ2-2, with TRBD2 matching 7 bases. Germline V gene data show CDR1 as SGHVS and CDR2 as FQNEAQ. Trimming cost V 2 bases and J 6 bases; bases outside gene matches: 9. The CDR3 covers 16 residues. DNA for the CDR3: TGTGCCAGCAGCTTACGGTCCCGCCTAGCGGCCGGGGAGCTGTTTTTT. It translates to CASSLRSRLAAGELFF.

This clonotype has ten or more counts. The chain links TRBV4-1 to TRBJ2-1, with 7 bases identical to TRBD2. V was clipped by 0 bases and J by 3 bases; unmatched bases: 5. The CDR3 runs to 16 residues. Germline CDR1 MGHRA, CDR2 YSYEKL. CDR3 region: CASSQESLADYNEQFF. CDR3 nucleotide sequence: TGCGCCAGCAGCCAAGAGAGTCTAGCGGACTACAATGAGCAGTTCTTC.

This clonotype was found many times. The chain couples TRBV4-3 to TRBJ1-4, with D unresolved. Germline V gene sequence: CDR1 LGHNA, CDR2 YSLEER. V gave up 5 bases and J gave up 0 bases, with 10 bases separating them. This CDR3 is built from 15 residues. The CDR3 reads CASSKYRATNEKLFF. The DNA of the CDR3 is TGCGCCAGCAGCAAATACAGAGCAACTAATGAAAAACTGTTTTTT.

This clonotype was detected only a few times. V gene TRBV7-9 combines with J gene TRBJ1-5; the match to TRBD1 covers 11 bases. The CDR3 contains 15 residues. Looked up from germline, CDR1 is SEHNR and CDR2 is FQNEAQ (reference sequence). With 4 bases clipped from V and 6 bases from J, the junction kept 5 bases outside the gene matches. The chain's CDR3 is CASSSSGTGGQPQHF. CDR3 bases: TGTGCCAGCAGCTCCTCCGGGACAGGGGGTCAGCCCCAGCATTTT.

This chain uses TRBV6-1 with TRBJ2-2, with 8 nucleotides matching TRBD2. Trimming removed 10 bases from V and 6 bases from J; junction bases left unmatched: 19. This CDR3 comprises 17 residues. Germline CDR1 and CDR2: MNHNS and SASEGT. CDR3: CATNPGGEGVVAGELFF. CDR3 nucleotides: TGTGCCACCAATCCCGGGGGGGAGGGAGTCGTGGCCGGGGAGCTGTTTTTT.

This clonotype appeared many times. This rearrangement joins TRBV9 to TRBJ2-4; tentatively, D is TRBD1 (5 bases). The V end was cut by 4 bases, the J end by 3 bases, with 11 bases between. This CDR3 is built from 14 residues. Germline values: CDR1 SGDLS, CDR2 YYNGEE. CDR3 sequence: CASSPPDNKNIQYF. CDR3 DNA: TGTGCCAGCAGCCCCCCGGACAACAAAAACATTCAGTACTTC.

This clonotype appeared a few times. The chain carries TRBV27 and TRBJ1-2; possibly TRBD1 for D (5 bases). The ends were cut back, 2 bases at V and 6 bases at J, with 19 bases in the middle. The CDR3 is made up of 16 amino acids. The V gene's germline CDR1 is MNHEY and CDR2 SMNVEV (reference sequence). The CDR3: CASSLTSGRVSDGYTF. The CDR3 DNA is TGTGCCAGCAGTTTAACGTCGGGCAGGGTTTCGGATGGCTACACCTTC.

V and J are TRBV5-6 and TRBJ2-3; D may be TRBD2 (5 bases). Germline V CDR1 and CDR2: SGHDT, YYEEEE. The CDR3 runs 14 residues. The ends were cut back, 0 bases at V and 7 bases at J, with 12 bases in the middle. The CDR3 sequence is CASSLVRGTHTQYF. CDR3 sequence (DNA): TGTGCCAGCAGCTTGGTTCGGGGAACCCATACGCAGTATTTT.

This clonotype was observed many times. This chain joins TRBV10-3 and TRBJ1-1; D ambiguous. The CDR3 totals 16 residues. V lost 3 bases and J lost 0, with 14 bases in between. Germline assignment: CDR1 ENHRY and CDR2 SYGVKD. As DNA, the CDR3 is TGTGCCATCAGTGAAGGTGCAGCTCTCTTGAACACTGAAGCTTTCTTT. Translation: CAISEGAALLNTEAFF.

This clonotype occurred many times. The gene calls are TRBV20-1 and TRBJ2-7, with D possibly matching TRBD2 (5 bases). The CDR3 is 11 amino acids. Germline V gene data show CDR1 as DFQATT and CDR2 as SNEGSKA (reference sequence). The V end lost 5 bases, the J end lost 5 bases, and 10 bases lay between the germline ends. This CDR3 is CSAAPGDEQYF. In DNA form, the CDR3 reads TGCAGTGCTGCCCCCGGGGACGAGCAGTACTTC.

This clonotype was counted ten times or more. The chain employs TRBV9 and TRBJ1-2; 8 bases line up with TRBD1. The CDR3 length is 15 residues. Germline V lookup: CDR1 SGDLS, CDR2 YYNGEE. Trimming took 3 bases from V and 0 from J; bases not matched to a gene: 4. CDR3 DNA: TGTGCCAGCAGCGGGACAGGGAGAGCTAACTATGGCTACACCTTC. Translation gives CASSGTGRANYGYTF.

This clonotype has just a few counts. This chain connects TRBV18 to TRBJ2-7; D unresolved. The V and J ends lost 3 bases and 3 bases respectively, with 12 bases between them. The CDR3 length is 14 residues. CDR1 and CDR2 from the germline V gene are KGHSH and LQKENI. CDR3 loop: CASSPAVRYYEQYF. The CDR3 region has the DNA TGTGCCAGCTCACCGGCAGTGCGCTACTACGAGCAGTACTTC. Combining the CDR3 with reference TRBV18 and TRBJ2-7 gives the whole variable domain NAGVMQNPRHLVRRRGQEARLRCSPMKGHSHVYWYRQLPEEGLKFMVYLQKENIIDESGMPKERFSAEFPKEGPSILRIQQVVRGDSAAYFCASSPAVRYYEQYFGPGTRLTVT.

As for this clonotype: Given a much more abundant clone one base away, this may be a read error. The gene calls are TRBV7-8 and TRBJ2-7, with 10 bases aligning to TRBD1. The germline V gene encodes CDR1 SGHVS and CDR2 FQNEAQ. The length of the CDR3 is 14 residues. J gave up 5 bases and V 10 bases, and 11 bases lay outside the gene matches. The CDR3 bases are TGTGCCACCCACCGACAGGGGGCCACCAACGAGCAGTACTTC. Protein sequence: CATHRQGATNEQYF.

This clonotype has a handful of counts. The genes are TRBV28 and TRBJ2-3; D may match TRBD1 or TRBD2 (5 bases each). The CDR3 has 14 amino acids. CDR1 is MDHEN, CDR2 SYDVKM, per germline. Trimming left V 7 bases short and J 0 bases short, with 11 bases between. The CDR3 bases are TGTGCCAGCACCTTAGGGGACAGCACAGATACGCAGTATTTT. Translated: CASTLGDSTDTQYF.

This clonotype appeared many times. The chain employs TRBV6-1 and TRBJ2-1, with 8 bases that match TRBD1. The CDR3 length is 13 residues. J gave up 5 bases and V 7 bases, and 4 bases lay outside the gene matches. The V gene's germline CDR1 is MNHNS and CDR2 SASEGT. CDR3 DNA: TGTGCCAGCACTGGACAGGGAAACAATGAGCAGTTCTTC. Protein: CASTGQGNNEQFF.

This clonotype was found many times. The V and J genes are TRBV20-1 and TRBJ2-3, with D hard to call. This CDR3 contains 11 residues. Germline V lookup: CDR1 DFQATT, CDR2 SNEGSKA (reference sequence). V lost 3 bases to trimming and J lost 9 bases, with 10 bases between them. CDR3 DNA: TGCAGTGCTAGCGGCCTCGGAACGCAGTATTTT. Translated, it gives CSASGLGTQYF.

This clonotype came up a few times. CDR3 DNA sequence: TGCGCCAGCAGCCAACGTGAGGAGGGGACGACCTACGAGCAGTACTTC. Amino acid sequence: CASSQREEGTTYEQYF. This chain links TRBV4-1 with TRBJ2-7, with D maybe TRBD2 (6 bases). The CDR3 loop spans 16 amino acids. Trimming shortened V by 2 bases and J by 2 bases, and 16 bases separated the two germline ends. Germline V lookup: CDR1 MGHRA, CDR2 YSYEKL.

This clonotype has just a few counts. The chain employs TRBV4-3 and TRBJ1-3, with D uncertain. V was trimmed by 1 base and J by 0 bases, leaving 7 bases between them. The length of the CDR3 is 15 residues. In germline, CDR1 is LGHNA, CDR2 YSLEER. The CDR3 nucleotides are TGCGCCAGCAGCCAAGGGGCACTCTCTGGAAACACCATATATTTT. Amino acids: CASSQGALSGNTIYF.